A single sample gave rise to the 28 T cell receptor beta chains below, sequenced in a study of cytomegalovirus exposure and HLA in healthy donors (dated by TCRdb to about 2017). Library construction relied on the immunoSEQ multiplex PCR assay. For the multiplex PCR, a mixture combining 60 forward primers for TCR Vbeta segments and 13 reverse primers for TCR Jbeta segments was used. Held by TCRdb, this immuneACCESS table contains in-frame sequences only and omits some clones. Under half of the omission traces to an unresolved V gene where checked; the cause of the rest is unknown. Across this sample there are around 190,000 clones, with about 10% seen only once. The ten most abundant clones make up approximately 1.5% of the sample. The specimen sequenced was PBMCs. Receptors originate from a woman aged 25 to 39 in good health and CMV-seropositive.

V usage is TRBV27 and J usage is TRBJ2-5; D may be TRBD1 (6 bases). Germline V gene data show CDR1 as MNHEY and CDR2 as SMNVEV (reference sequence). There are 16 residues in the CDR3. Trimming shortened V by 3 bases and J by 1 base, and 15 bases separated the two germline ends. The CDR3 nucleotides are TGTGCCAGCAGTTTCCGAAAGGACAGCCTCCAAGAGACCCAGTACTTC. It encodes CASSFRKDSLQETQYF.

This clone was picked up a small number of times. This chain uses TRBV11-2 with TRBJ2-7, with 10 positions matching TRBD1. The CDR3 is 15 amino acids. V was pared by 3 bases and J by 2 bases, with 4 bases of the junction left unmatched. Germline CDR1 is SGHAT and CDR2 is FQNNGV. The CDR3 sequence is CASSFLTGGTYEQYF. The CDR3 bases are TGTGCCAGCAGCTTTTTGACAGGGGGCACCTACGAGCAGTACTTC.

V usage is TRBV6-5 and J usage is TRBJ2-3, with D unresolved. This CDR3 region has 14 residues. The V end was cut by 2 bases, the J end by 5 bases, with 11 bases between. Germline V lookup: CDR1 MNHEY, CDR2 SVGAGI. The CDR3 nucleotides are TGTGCCAGCAGTTACGGGCCCCTGGGAGATACGCAGTATTTT. It codes for CASSYGPLGDTQYF.

The rearrangement uses TRBV5-1 and TRBJ2-3, with D possibly being TRBD1 (5 bases). Germline-derived CDR1 and CDR2 are SGHRS and YFSETQ. The V gene lost 0 bases and the J gene lost 4 bases, with 6 bases spanning the gap. The CDR3 is 13 amino acids. DNA for the CDR3: TGCGCCAGCAGCTTGGAGGGGTCAGATACGCAGTATTTT. This gives the protein CASSLEGSDTQYF.

The V call is TRBV5-4, the J call TRBJ2-2, with 15 nucleotides matching TRBD2. The CDR3 consists of 19 residues. V dropped 5 bases and J dropped 0; count of bases not matched to a gene: 8. Germline V CDR1 and CDR2: SGHNT, YYREEE (reference sequence). The CDR3, as DNA: TGTGCCAGCAGGGCCACCGGGACTAGCGGGAGGTCGAACACCGGGGAGCTGTTTTTT. Protein: CASRATGTSGRSNTGELFF.

This clone was observed a few times. The chain combines TRBV5-5 with TRBJ2-5; the D gene is possibly TRBD1 (6 bases). The V end was cut by 6 bases, the J end by 4 bases, with 13 bases between. Germline V CDR1 and CDR2: SGHKS, YYEKEE (reference sequence). The CDR3 spans 13 residues. The CDR3 coding sequence is TGTGCCAGCAACACAGGGAAGGGAGAGACCCAGTACTTC. This encodes CASNTGKGETQYF.

This sequence joins TRBV11-2 and TRBJ2-5; 7 positions match TRBD2. Germline V gene data show CDR1 as SGHAT and CDR2 as FQNNGV. The CDR3 consists of 13 residues. The V and J ends lost 8 bases and 4 bases, in that order; junction bases with no gene match: 7. The CDR3 DNA reads as TGTGCCAGCGGGAGGGTCCTTCCAGAGACCCAGTACTTC. Residues: CASGRVLPETQYF.

In its sample, this clone was seen a few times. The same CDR3 can be traced to other DNA sequences in this sample. The CDR3, as DNA: TGTGCCAGCAGTGACACCCCCGGGAAGACCCAGCATTTT. Amino acids: CASSDTPGKTQHF. The chain carries TRBV6-4 and TRBJ1-5; D gene uncertain. V was shortened by 2 bases and J by 11 bases, with 13 bases between the two germline ends. This CDR3 has 13 residues. Germline assignment: CDR1 MRHNA and CDR2 SNTAGT.

A few counts support this clone. The rearrangement joins TRBV30 to TRBJ1-3; D is undetermined. Germline V gives CDR1 GTSNPN, CDR2 SVGIG (reference sequence). The CDR3 loop spans 14 amino acids. V was trimmed by 4 bases and J by 1 base, leaving 11 bases between them. The CDR3 DNA sequence: TGTGCCTGGAATGAGGGCGCTTCTGGAAACACCATATATTTT. Residues: CAWNEGASGNTIYF.

This clone has more than one count but fewer than ten. This rearrangement joins TRBV7-2 to TRBJ1-4; D gene uncertain. Deletions cut 5 bases from V and 0 bases from J, with 10 bases between. The length of the CDR3 is 15 residues. Per the germline V gene, CDR1 is SGHTA and CDR2 is FQGNSA. The CDR3 is CASSADFATNEKLFF. CDR3 in DNA: TGTGCCAGCAGCGCCGACTTTGCAACTAATGAAAAACTGTTTTTT.

The CDR3 here is CASSNPGQPKNIQYF. The DNA of the CDR3 is TGTGCCAGCTCTAATCCGGGACAGCCTAAAAACATTCAGTACTTC. The chain couples TRBV18 to TRBJ2-4; TRBD1 matches at 7 bases. The J segment lost 4 bases and the V segment lost 6 bases, leaving 9 bases of the junction unmatched. The CDR3 has 15 amino acids. The germline CDR1 and CDR2 sequences are KGHSH and LQKENI.

This clone has only a few counts. The chain is built from TRBV11-1 and TRBJ2-7; 7 nucleotides match TRBD2. The germline V gene encodes CDR1 SGHAT and CDR2 FQDESV (reference sequence). The CDR3 totals 14 residues. The ends lost 2 bases at V and 1 base at J; junction bases unmatched: 2. CDR3 sequence reads: CASSLSGGSYEQYF. CDR3 nucleotide sequence: TGTGCCAGCAGCTTATCCGGGGGGTCCTACGAGCAGTACTTC. Full variable domain (outside the CDR3, taken from reference TRBV11-1 and TRBJ2-7): EAEVAQSPRYKITEKSQAVAFWCDPISGHATLYWYRQILGQGPELLVQFQDESVVDDSQLPKDRFSAERLKGVDSTLKIQPAELGDSAMYLCASSLSGGSYEQYFGPGTRLTVT.

This clone was observed a handful of times. The chain combines TRBV6-6 with TRBJ2-7; D unresolved. V was pared by 2 bases and J by 6 bases, with 5 bases between. CDR3 size: 11 residues. Germline V gene data show CDR1 as MNHNY and CDR2 as SVGAGI (reference sequence). Here the CDR3 reads CASSYSREQYF. In nucleotides, the CDR3 is TGTGCCAGCAGTTACAGCCGCGAGCAGTACTTC.

The DNA for the CDR3 is TGTGCCAGCAGTTTGCCCCGGGAGCCGACCGAGCAGTACTTC. This codes for CASSLPREPTEQYF. The V call is TRBV6-6, the J call TRBJ2-7, with D perhaps matching TRBD2 (6 bases). The V end lost 4 bases, the J end lost 6 bases, and 16 bases lay between the germline ends. This CDR3 contains 14 residues. Germline CDR1 reads MNHNY; CDR2 reads SVGAGI (reference sequence).

This clone was detected a few times. The V and J genes are TRBV6-1 and TRBJ1-2; D ambiguous. The germline gives CDR1 MNHNS, CDR2 SASEGT. The CDR3 loop spans 15 amino acids. V was shortened by 0 bases and J by 8 bases, with 16 bases between the two germline ends. CDR3 DNA: TGTGCCAGCAGTGAAGCGCTAGGCCCCTTAGGAGGCTACACCTTC. This encodes CASSEALGPLGGYTF.

The chain carries TRBV18 and TRBJ2-7, with D perhaps matching TRBD1 (6 bases). Trimming removed 6 bases at V and 3 bases at J, with 18 bases between. The CDR3 spans 15 residues. Germline values: CDR1 KGHSH, CDR2 LQKENI. The CDR3 protein is CASSSDSRAYYEQYF. The CDR3 DNA sequence: TGTGCCAGCTCTTCGGACAGCCGAGCATACTACGAGCAGTACTTC. Filled out from reference TRBV18 and TRBJ2-7, the complete variable domain reads NAGVMQNPRHLVRRRGQEARLRCSPMKGHSHVYWYRQLPEEGLKFMVYLQKENIIDESGMPKERFSAEFPKEGPSILRIQQVVRGDSAAYFCASSSDSRAYYEQYFGPGTRLTVT.

This clone has a handful of counts. The chain is built from TRBV5-4 and TRBJ2-7, with 11 bases identical to TRBD1. CDR3 length: 18 residues. CDR1 and CDR2 from the germline V gene are SGHNT and YYREEE (reference sequence). Germline trimming cut 5 bases from V and 2 bases from J; bases unmatched to any gene: 15. DNA for the CDR3: TGTGCCAGCAGTCGGACAGGGGGCTCCCTTATAACGGCCTACGAGCAGTACTTC. Translation: CASSRTGGSLITAYEQYF.

V usage is TRBV5-1 and J usage is TRBJ1-1; 7 bases agree with TRBD1. CDR1 and CDR2 from the germline V gene are SGHRS and YFSETQ. Unmatched junction bases numbered 13, after V lost 0 bases and J lost 11 bases. CDR3 size: 15 residues. Here the CDR3 DNA reads TGCGCCAGCAGCTTGGAAGGGACAGTGGGAAGCGGCGCTTTCTTT. Its protein product is CASSLEGTVGSGAFF.

CDR3 sequence: CASSVVTSGTPRQFF. CDR3 sequence (DNA): TGTGCCAGCAGCGTAGTTACTAGCGGGACCCCCCGGCAGTTCTTC. The chain couples TRBV9 to TRBJ2-1; 10 bases are a match to TRBD2. The ends lost 0 bases at V and 12 bases at J; junction bases unmatched: 9. Per the germline V gene, CDR1 is SGDLS and CDR2 is YYNGEE. This CDR3 is 15 amino acids long.

This clone was counted only a few times. The V gene is TRBV13, the J gene TRBJ1-1; a weak D match, TRBD1 (5 bases). Deletions cut 5 bases from V and 3 bases from J, with 13 bases between. The CDR3 spans 14 residues. Germline-derived CDR1 and CDR2 are PRHDT and FYEKMQ (reference sequence). The CDR3 DNA reads as TGTGCCAGCAGCCTTAATCAGGGATACACTGAAGCTTTCTTT. It codes for CASSLNQGYTEAFF.

The chain links TRBV14 to TRBJ2-1, with D uncertain. Germline V CDR1 and CDR2: SGHDN, FVKESK. Trimming cost V 2 bases and J 0 bases, with 8 bases left between them. The CDR3 loop spans 15 amino acids. The CDR3 region is CASSQNSNSYNEQFF. The CDR3 DNA follows: TGTGCCAGCAGCCAAAATAGTAACTCCTACAATGAGCAGTTCTTC. The entire variable domain, with the rest obtained from reference TRBV14 and TRBJ2-1, is as follows: EAGVTQFPSHSVIEKGQTVTLRCDPISGHDNLYWYRRVMGKEIKFLLHFVKESKQDESGMPNNRFLAERTGGTYSTLKVQPAELEDSGVYFCASSQNSNSYNEQFFGPGTRLTVL.

The chain employs TRBV14 and TRBJ2-7; 7 nucleotides align to TRBD1. V lost 1 base and J lost 3; bases outside the gene matches: 9. The CDR3 has 16 amino acids. Germline lookup yields CDR1 SGHDN and CDR2 FVKESK. The DNA of the CDR3 is TGTGCCAGCAGCCAAGTTATCGAGGGGGCGAGCTACGAGCAGTACTTC. Its protein is CASSQVIEGASYEQYF.

The chain combines TRBV5-6 with TRBJ2-4; TRBD2 is a possible D gene (5 bases). CDR3 size: 13 residues. Germline V gene sequence: CDR1 SGHDT, CDR2 YYEEEE. Trimming cost V 2 bases and J 12 bases, with 15 bases left between them. The CDR3 reads CASSLGSSEAQYF. CDR3 sequence (DNA): TGTGCCAGCAGCTTAGGGAGCTCGGAAGCTCAGTACTTC. The whole variable domain, remainder taken from reference TRBV5-6 and TRBJ2-4, is DAGVTQSPTHLIKTRGQQVTLRCSPKSGHDTVSWYQQALGQGPQFIFQYYEEEERQRGNFPDRFSGHQFPNYSSELNVNALLLGDSALYLCASSLGSSEAQYFGAGTRLSVL.

This clone was seen a few times. V is TRBV7-9 and J is TRBJ2-4; TRBD1 is a possible D gene (5 bases). Trimming took off 3 bases at V and 6 bases at J, with 6 bases between the two ends. Germline lookup yields CDR1 SEHNR and CDR2 FQNEAQ (reference sequence). The CDR3 totals 12 residues. CDR3 in DNA: TGTGCCAGCAGCTTTCAGGGAAACATTCAGTACTTC. As protein: CASSFQGNIQYF.

The V call is TRBV4-1, the J call TRBJ2-6; 7 bases agree with TRBD1. V was pared by 3 bases and J by 0 bases, with 8 bases of the junction left unmatched. The CDR3 consists of 18 residues. CDR1 is MGHRA, CDR2 YSYEKL, per germline. In nucleotides, the CDR3 is TGCGCCAGCAGCCATACAGGGGTTGTAAGCTCTGGGGCCAACGTCCTGACTTTC. This codes for CASSHTGVVSSGANVLTF.

J is TRBJ2-1 and V is TRBV5-1, with TRBD2 identical over 9 bases. The CDR3 is 16 amino acids. Germline trimming cut 3 bases from V and 2 bases from J; bases unmatched to any gene: 6. In germline, CDR1 is SGHRS, CDR2 YFSETQ. CDR3 residues: CASSSIAGAAYNEQFF. The DNA for the CDR3 is TGCGCCAGCAGCTCAATAGCGGGAGCCGCCTACAATGAGCAGTTCTTC.

This clone occurred a few times. The chain links TRBV5-6 to TRBJ1-1; D may be TRBD1 (6 bases). Trimming pared 4 bases from V and 4 bases from J, leaving 23 bases between. Germline lookup yields CDR1 SGHDT and CDR2 YYEEEE. The CDR3 is made up of 17 amino acids. CDR3 nucleotides: TGTGCCAGCAGCCCCCTAAGGAGTACAGGGTCGGGCACTGAAGCTTTCTTT. Translating gives CASSPLRSTGSGTEAFF.

The gene calls are TRBV27 and TRBJ1-1, with a possible D match to TRBD1 (6 bases). Germline assignment: CDR1 MNHEY and CDR2 SMNVEV (reference sequence). V shed 3 bases and J shed 5 bases, with 16 bases lying between them. CDR3 length equals 15 residues. The CDR3 reads CASSFVQGRGTEAFF. The CDR3 nucleotides read TGTGCCAGCAGTTTTGTGCAGGGGAGGGGGACTGAAGCTTTCTTT.